The next 19 T cell receptor beta chains were all read from a single sample in a study of T cell repertoires in cytomegalovirus infection. MiXCR was run by TCRdb on the reads, yielding one entry per CDR3 protein. The sample has fewer than 300,000 distinct CDR3 sequences; about 25% are singletons. Specimen: PBMCs. These receptors were taken from a human donor in good health (CMV status not recorded). Some clones in this sample may be carry-over from other donors' samples.

V usage is TRBV18 and J usage is TRBJ2-2; D is ambiguous. The V end lost 2 bases, the J end lost 3 bases, and 4 bases lay between the germline ends. Germline CDR1 and CDR2: KGHSH and LQKENI. This CDR3 region has 13 residues. DNA of the CDR3: TGTGCCAGCTCACCAAGGTACACCGGGGAGCTGTTTTTT. Its translation is CASSPRYTGELFF.

This clonotype was seen repeatedly, ten times or more. This chain uses TRBV7-2 with TRBJ2-3, with D uncertain. Trimming stripped 7 bases from V and 2 bases from J, with 4 bases between. CDR3 size: 11 residues. Looked up from germline, CDR1 is SGHTA and CDR2 is FQGNSA. The CDR3, as DNA: TGTGCCAGCACCAACACAGATACGCAGTATTTT. This gives the protein CASTNTDTQYF.

The chain is built from TRBV20-1 and TRBJ2-7, with TRBD2 identical over 7 bases. The V and J ends lost 3 bases and 3 bases, in that order; junction bases with no gene match: 8. CDR1 is DFQATT and CDR2 is SNEGSKA in the germline V gene (reference sequence). This CDR3 is built from 14 residues. CDR3 nucleotide sequence: TGCAGTGCTAGCGGTCTAGCGGAGATCTACGAGCAGTACTTC. This translates into CSASGLAEIYEQYF.

This clonotype was picked up many times. The rearrangement links TRBV7-2 to TRBJ1-3; D is unclear. Germline CDR1 SGHTA, CDR2 FQGNSA. The CDR3 length is 15 residues. V gave up 2 bases and J gave up 1 base, with 9 bases separating them. CDR3 nucleotide sequence: TGTGCCAGCAGCTTACAGCCCCCGTCTGGAAACACCATATATTTT. The encoded protein is CASSLQPPSGNTIYF.

A few counts support this clonotype. This rearrangement joins TRBV20-1 to TRBJ1-5, with D uncertain. Germline assignment: CDR1 DFQATT and CDR2 SNEGSKA (reference sequence). The CDR3 is 12 residues long. V was trimmed by 6 bases and J by 10 bases, leaving 16 bases between them. This chain's CDR3 is CSATTGIDPQHF. CDR3 nucleotides: TGCAGTGCCACGACGGGAATCGACCCCCAGCATTTT.

A few counts support this clonotype. The chain has TRBV20-1 and TRBJ1-3, with D possibly TRBD1 on 6 matching bases. CDR1 is DFQATT, CDR2 SNEGSKA, per germline (reference sequence). V gave up 0 bases and J gave up 0 bases, with 12 bases separating them. The CDR3 covers 16 residues. Here the CDR3 reads CSARDWTAASGNTIYF. CDR3 bases: TGCAGTGCTAGAGATTGGACAGCGGCCTCTGGAAACACCATATATTTT.

This clonotype was recorded a few times. This sequence joins TRBV2 and TRBJ2-7; 7 nucleotides line up with TRBD1. The CDR3 has 15 amino acids. The V and J ends lost 3 bases and 3 bases, in that order; junction bases with no gene match: 8. The germline gives CDR1 SNHLY, CDR2 FYNNEI. The DNA of the CDR3 is TGTGCCAGCAGTGATCCGGGACAGTCTTTCTACGAGCAGTACTTC. The encoded protein is CASSDPGQSFYEQYF.

This clonotype was recorded at least ten times. The chain uses TRBV6-5 and TRBJ1-2; the D is unclear. The V gene's germline CDR1 is MNHEY and CDR2 SVGAGI. V gave up 5 bases and J gave up 1 base, with 5 bases separating them. The CDR3 covers 12 residues. Written as DNA, the CDR3 is TGTGCCAGCAGTCCCAGTAACTATGGCTACACCTTC. Protein: CASSPSNYGYTF.

This clonotype was counted at least ten times. The V gene is TRBV7-8, the J gene TRBJ2-5, with 8 bases identical to TRBD1. Germline loops: CDR1 SGHVS, CDR2 FQNEAQ. CDR3 length equals 16 residues. J lost 5 bases, V lost 1 base, and 9 bases had no gene match. For the CDR3, the DNA is TGTGCCAGCAGCTTAGTCCCGACAGGGGTCGGGGAGACCCAGTACTTC. This encodes CASSLVPTGVGETQYF. Looking up the rest from reference TRBV7-8 and TRBJ2-5 gives the full variable domain: GAGVSQSPRYKVAKRGQDVALRCDPISGHVSLFWYQQALGQGPEFLTYFQNEAQLDKSGLPSDRFFAERPEGSVSTLKIQRTQQEDSAVYLCASSLVPTGVGETQYFGPGTRLLVL.

V and J are TRBV13 and TRBJ2-1; 11 positions match TRBD2. This CDR3 is 15 amino acids long. Germline V gene data show CDR1 as PRHDT and CDR2 as FYEKMQ (reference sequence). V lost 3 bases to trimming and J lost 7 bases; unmatched junction nucleotides: 5. The DNA of the CDR3 is TGTGCCAGCAGCTTCACTAGCGGGAGAGTGAATGAGCAGTTCTTC. Translating it yields CASSFTSGRVNEQFF. The full variable domain, completed using reference TRBV13 and TRBJ2-1, is AAGVIQSPRHLIKEKRETATLKCYPIPRHDTVYWYQQGPGQDPQFLISFYEKMQSDKGSIPDRFSAQQFSDYHSELNMSSLELGDSALYFCASSFTSGRVNEQFFGPGTRLTVL.

The chain has TRBV10-3 and TRBJ2-7; a weak D match, TRBD2 (7 bases). Germline loops: CDR1 ENHRY, CDR2 SYGVKD. The CDR3 loop spans 16 amino acids. V lost 0 bases to trimming and J lost 3 bases, with 15 bases between them. The CDR3 nucleotides read TGTGCCATCAGTGAGTCGAGTCAGGGAGGGGGCTACGAGCAGTACTTC. Translating it yields CAISESSQGGGYEQYF.

This clonotype was recorded many times. V is TRBV7-2 and J is TRBJ2-3; 9 bases match TRBD2. The CDR3 totals 15 residues. The germline gives CDR1 SGHTA, CDR2 FQGNSA. Trimming at V came to 4 bases and at J to 1 base, leaving 3 bases not matched to a gene. CDR3 region: CASSSRLAGTDTQYF. The CDR3 DNA reads TGTGCCAGCAGCTCAAGACTAGCGGGCACAGATACGCAGTATTTT.

The table lists this clonotype with many counts. The chain recombines TRBV7-2 with TRBJ2-6, with 11 bases matching TRBD2. The CDR3 is 18 amino acids. Germline assignment: CDR1 SGHTA and CDR2 FQGNSA. V lost 5 bases and J lost 0; bases outside the gene matches: 6. The CDR3 nucleotides are TGTGCCAGCAGCACCCTAGCGGGAGGTTTCTCTGGGGCCAACGTCCTGACTTTC. This encodes CASSTLAGGFSGANVLTF.

This clonotype was picked up many times. J is TRBJ2-5 and V is TRBV7-2; a possible D gene is TRBD2 (6 bases). CDR3 size: 14 residues. Trimming cost V 3 bases and J 4 bases, with 12 bases left between them. Germline assignment: CDR1 SGHTA and CDR2 FQGNSA. CDR3 loop: CASSFRRGRETQYF. The CDR3 DNA sequence: TGTGCCAGCAGCTTTAGGAGGGGTAGAGAGACCCAGTACTTC. Together with reference TRBV7-2 and TRBJ2-5, the CDR3 gives the full variable domain: GAGVSQSPSNKVTEKGKDVELRCDPISGHTALYWYRQSLGQGLEFLIYFQGNSAPDKSGLPSDRFSAERTGGSVSTLTIQRTQQEDSAVYLCASSFRRGRETQYFGPGTRLLVL.

This clonotype was seen only a few times. The J gene is TRBJ2-5, the V gene TRBV29-1, with 14 bases fitting TRBD2. The CDR3 is made up of 15 amino acids. Per germline, CDR1 SQVTM and CDR2 ANQGSEA. Trimming cost V 7 bases and J 2 bases; bases outside gene matches: 6. The CDR3 reads CSAGTSGGLQETQYF. The CDR3 nucleotides read TGCAGCGCCGGGACTAGCGGGGGATTACAAGAGACCCAGTACTTC. Based on the CDR3 plus reference TRBV29-1 and TRBJ2-5, the full variable domain is SAVISQKPSRDICQRGTSLTIQCQVDSQVTMMFWYRQQPGQSLTLIATANQGSEATYESGFVIDKFPISRPNLTFSTLTVSNMSPEDSSIYLCSAGTSGGLQETQYFGPGTRLLVL.

The rearrangement uses TRBV7-2 and TRBJ2-7; TRBD2 matches at 11 bases. With V trimmed by 1 base and J by 4 bases, 6 bases remained unmatched. Germline-derived CDR1 and CDR2 are SGHTA and FQGNSA. This CDR3 contains 16 residues. The CDR3 DNA is TGTGCCAGCAGCTTAGAAGGGACTAGCGGATCATACGAGCAGTACGTC. Translated: CASSLEGTSGSYEQYV.

This clonotype showed up just a few times. The chain has TRBV11-2 and TRBJ1-6, with D unclear. Germline V lookup: CDR1 SGHAT, CDR2 FQNNGV. V was shortened by 5 bases and J by 2 bases, with 10 bases between the two germline ends. The CDR3 is 15 residues long. The CDR3 loop is CASSVGRTYNSPLHF. CDR3 DNA sequence: TGTGCCAGCAGCGTAGGGAGGACCTATAATTCACCCCTCCACTTT.

In DNA form, the CDR3 reads TGTGCCAGCAGTGAATTCCCCGGGGCCAACGTCCTGACTTTC. Translation: CASSEFPGANVLTF. The chain is built from TRBV2 and TRBJ2-6; the D is unclear. Looked up from germline, CDR1 is SNHLY and CDR2 is FYNNEI. This CDR3 has 14 amino acids. The V and J ends lost 2 bases and 4 bases respectively, with 6 bases between them.

This clonotype was counted only a few times. The chain combines TRBV11-3 with TRBJ2-1; TRBD2 aligns across 7 bases. There are 14 residues in the CDR3. Per germline, CDR1 SGHNT and CDR2 YENEEA. The ends lost 1 base at V and 9 bases at J; junction bases unmatched: 6. CDR3 DNA sequence: TGTGCCAGCAGCTTAGCCGGGACTAACGGTGAGCAGTTCTTC. As protein: CASSLAGTNGEQFF.